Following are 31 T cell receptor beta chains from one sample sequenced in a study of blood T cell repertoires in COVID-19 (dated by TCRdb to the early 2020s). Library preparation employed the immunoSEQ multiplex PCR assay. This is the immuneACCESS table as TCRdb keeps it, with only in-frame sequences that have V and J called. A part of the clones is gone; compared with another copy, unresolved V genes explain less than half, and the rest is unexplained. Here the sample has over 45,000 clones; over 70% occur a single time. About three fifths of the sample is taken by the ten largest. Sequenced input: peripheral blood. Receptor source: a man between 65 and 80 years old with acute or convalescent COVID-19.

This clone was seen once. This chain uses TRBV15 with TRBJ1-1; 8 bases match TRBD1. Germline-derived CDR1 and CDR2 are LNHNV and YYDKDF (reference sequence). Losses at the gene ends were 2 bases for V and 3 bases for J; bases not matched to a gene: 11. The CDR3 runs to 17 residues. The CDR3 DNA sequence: TGTGCCACCAGCAGACCCTCGGCAGGGGGCGCAGACACTGAAGCTTTCTTT. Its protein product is CATSRPSAGGADTEAFF.

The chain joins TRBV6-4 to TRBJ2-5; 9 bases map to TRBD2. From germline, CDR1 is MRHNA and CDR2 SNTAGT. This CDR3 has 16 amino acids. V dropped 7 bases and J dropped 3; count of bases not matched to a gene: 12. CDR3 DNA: TGTGCCAGCACCTGTTTTAGCGGGAGATTTAAAGAGACCCAGTACTTC. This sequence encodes CASTCFSGRFKETQYF.

The CDR3 DNA is TGTGCCAGCAGTCCCAGCGGGGGCCTCTCCTACGAGCAGTACTTC. It encodes CASSPSGGLSYEQYF. V is TRBV6-6 and J is TRBJ2-7, with 8 bases lining up with TRBD2. J lost 0 bases, V lost 5 bases, and 6 bases had no gene match. The CDR3 length is 15 residues. The germline gives CDR1 MNHNY, CDR2 SVGAGI (reference sequence).

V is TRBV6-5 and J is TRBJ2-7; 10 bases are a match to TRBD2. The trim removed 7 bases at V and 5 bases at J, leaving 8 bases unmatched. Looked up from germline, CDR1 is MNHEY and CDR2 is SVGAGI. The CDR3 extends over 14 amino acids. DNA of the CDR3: TGTGCCAGCACCCCTACAGCGGGAGGGAACGAGCAGTACTTC. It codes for CASTPTAGGNEQYF.

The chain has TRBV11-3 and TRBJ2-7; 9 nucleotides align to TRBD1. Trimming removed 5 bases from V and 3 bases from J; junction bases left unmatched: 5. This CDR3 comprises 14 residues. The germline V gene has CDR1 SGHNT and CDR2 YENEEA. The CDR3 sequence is CASSQGTGSYEQYF. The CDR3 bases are TGTGCCAGCAGCCAGGGGACAGGGAGCTACGAGCAGTACTTC. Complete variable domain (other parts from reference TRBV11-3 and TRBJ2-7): EAGVVQSPRYKIIEKKQPVAFWCNPISGHNTLYWYLQNLGQGPELLIRYENEEAVDDSQLPKDRFSAERLKGVDSTLKIQPAELGDSAVYLCASSQGTGSYEQYFGPGTRLTVT.

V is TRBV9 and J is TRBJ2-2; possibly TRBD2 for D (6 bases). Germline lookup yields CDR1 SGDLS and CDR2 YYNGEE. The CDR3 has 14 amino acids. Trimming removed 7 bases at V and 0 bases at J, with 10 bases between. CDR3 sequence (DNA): TGTGCCAGCGGGGGGATTGCGAACACCGGGGAGCTGTTTTTT. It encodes CASGGIANTGELFF.

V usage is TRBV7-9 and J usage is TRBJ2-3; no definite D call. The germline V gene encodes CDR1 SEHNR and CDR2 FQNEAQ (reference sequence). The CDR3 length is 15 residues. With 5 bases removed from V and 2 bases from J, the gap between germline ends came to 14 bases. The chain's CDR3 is CASSPGRQPTDTQYF. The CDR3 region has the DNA TGTGCCAGCAGCCCTGGCAGGCAGCCCACAGATACGCAGTATTTT.

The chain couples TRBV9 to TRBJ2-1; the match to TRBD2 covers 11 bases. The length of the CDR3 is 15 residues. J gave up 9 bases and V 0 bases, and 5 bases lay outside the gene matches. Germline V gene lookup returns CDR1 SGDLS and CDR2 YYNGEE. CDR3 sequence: CASSVALAGGFEQFF. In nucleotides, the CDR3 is TGTGCCAGCAGCGTAGCTCTAGCGGGAGGTTTTGAGCAGTTCTTC.

The DNA for the CDR3 is TGTGCCAGCAGCCCACCGGGACAGTTTAACACTGAAGCTTTCTTT. Translating gives CASSPPGQFNTEAFF. The chain has TRBV6-2 or TRBV6-3 and TRBJ1-1, with TRBD1 identical over 7 bases. Losses at the gene ends were 6 bases for V and 2 bases for J; bases not matched to a gene: 9. Germline V gives CDR1 MNHEY, CDR2 SVGEGT. This CDR3 contains 15 residues.

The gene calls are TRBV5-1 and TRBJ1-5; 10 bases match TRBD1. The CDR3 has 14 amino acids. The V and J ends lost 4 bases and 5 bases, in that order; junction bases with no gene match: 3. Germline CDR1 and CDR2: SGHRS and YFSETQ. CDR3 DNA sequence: TGCGCCAGCAGCATAGGACAGGGGGATCAGCCCCAGCATTTT. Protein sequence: CASSIGQGDQPQHF.

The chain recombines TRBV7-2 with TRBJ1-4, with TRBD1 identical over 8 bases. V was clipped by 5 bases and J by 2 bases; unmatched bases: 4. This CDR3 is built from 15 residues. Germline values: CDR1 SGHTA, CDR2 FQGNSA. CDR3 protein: CASSPRTGTNEKLFF. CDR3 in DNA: TGTGCCAGCAGCCCCCGGACAGGGACTAATGAAAAACTGTTTTTT.

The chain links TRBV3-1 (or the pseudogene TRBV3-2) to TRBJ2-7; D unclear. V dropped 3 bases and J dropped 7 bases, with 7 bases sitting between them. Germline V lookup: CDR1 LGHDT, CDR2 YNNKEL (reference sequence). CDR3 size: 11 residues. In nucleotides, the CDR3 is TGTGCCAGCAGCCAGTTAGAGGAGCAGTACTTC. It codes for CASSQLEEQYF.

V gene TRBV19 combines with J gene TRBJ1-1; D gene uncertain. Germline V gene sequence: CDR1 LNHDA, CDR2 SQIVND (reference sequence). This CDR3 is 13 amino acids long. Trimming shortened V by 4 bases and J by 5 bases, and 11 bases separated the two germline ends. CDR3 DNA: TGTGCCAGTAGTACCCCGGTAAGAACTGAAGCTTTCTTT. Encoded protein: CASSTPVRTEAFF.

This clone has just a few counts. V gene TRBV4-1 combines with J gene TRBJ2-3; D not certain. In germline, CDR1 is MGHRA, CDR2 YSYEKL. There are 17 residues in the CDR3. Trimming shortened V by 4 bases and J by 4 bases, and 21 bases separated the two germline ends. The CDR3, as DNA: TGCGCCAGCAGCCGCCCCTTCGCTGGCGGCGGCGCAGATACGCAGTATTTT. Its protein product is CASSRPFAGGGADTQYF.

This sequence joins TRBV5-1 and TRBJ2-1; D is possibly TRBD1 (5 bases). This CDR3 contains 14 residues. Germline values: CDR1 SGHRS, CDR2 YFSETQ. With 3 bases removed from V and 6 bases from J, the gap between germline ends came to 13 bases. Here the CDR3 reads CASSSQGPSNEQFF. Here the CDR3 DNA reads TGCGCCAGCAGCTCCCAGGGTCCCAGCAATGAGCAGTTCTTC.

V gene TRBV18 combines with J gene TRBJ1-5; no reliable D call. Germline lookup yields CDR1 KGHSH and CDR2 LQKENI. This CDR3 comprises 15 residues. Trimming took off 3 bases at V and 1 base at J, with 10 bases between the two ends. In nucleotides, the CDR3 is TGTGCCAGCTCACCTAATCGCGGGAGCAATCAGCCCCAGCATTTT. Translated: CASSPNRGSNQPQHF.

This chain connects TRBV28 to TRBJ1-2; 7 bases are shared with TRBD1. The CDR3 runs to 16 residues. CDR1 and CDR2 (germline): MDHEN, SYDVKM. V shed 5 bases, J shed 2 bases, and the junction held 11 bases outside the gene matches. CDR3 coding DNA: TGTGCCAGCAGTCGACAGGGAGTGGGGGAGAACTATGGCTACACCTTC. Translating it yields CASSRQGVGENYGYTF.

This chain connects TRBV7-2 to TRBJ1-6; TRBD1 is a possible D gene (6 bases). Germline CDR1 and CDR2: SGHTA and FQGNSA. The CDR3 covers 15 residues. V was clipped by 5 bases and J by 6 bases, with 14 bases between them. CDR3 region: CASSRGGGRNSPLHF. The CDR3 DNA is TGTGCCAGCAGCCGCGGGGGGGGGCGTAATTCACCCCTCCACTTT.

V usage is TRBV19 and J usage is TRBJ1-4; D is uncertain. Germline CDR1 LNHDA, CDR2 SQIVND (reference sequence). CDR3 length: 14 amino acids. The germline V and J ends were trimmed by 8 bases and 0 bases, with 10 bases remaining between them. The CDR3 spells CASRVGATNEKLFF. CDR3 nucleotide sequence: TGTGCCAGTCGCGTCGGAGCAACTAATGAAAAACTGTTTTTT. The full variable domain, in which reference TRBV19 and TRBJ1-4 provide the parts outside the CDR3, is DGGITQSPKYLFRKEGQNVTLSCEQNLNHDAMYWYRQDPGQGLRLIYYSQIVNDFQKGDIAEGYSVSREKKESFPLTVTSAQKNPTAFYLCASRVGATNEKLFFGSGTQLSVL.

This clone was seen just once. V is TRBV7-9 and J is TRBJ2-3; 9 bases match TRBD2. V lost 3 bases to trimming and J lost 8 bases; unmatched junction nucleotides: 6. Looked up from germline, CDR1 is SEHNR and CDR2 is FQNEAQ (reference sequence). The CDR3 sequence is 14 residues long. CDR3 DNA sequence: TGTGCCAGCAGCTTTGGCGGGAGGGGGGGTACGCAGTATTTT. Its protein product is CASSFGGRGGTQYF.

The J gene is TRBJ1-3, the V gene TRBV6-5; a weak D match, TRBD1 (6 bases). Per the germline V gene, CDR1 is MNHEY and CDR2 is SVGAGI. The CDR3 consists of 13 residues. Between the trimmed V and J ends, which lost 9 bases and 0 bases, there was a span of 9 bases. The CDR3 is CASGQNSGNTIYF. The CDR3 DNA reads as TGTGCCAGTGGACAGAACTCTGGAAACACCATATATTTT.

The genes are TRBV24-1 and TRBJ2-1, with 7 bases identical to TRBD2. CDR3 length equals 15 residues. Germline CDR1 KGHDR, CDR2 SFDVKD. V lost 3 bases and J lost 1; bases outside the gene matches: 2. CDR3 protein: CATSDSGTSYNEQFF. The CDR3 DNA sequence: TGTGCCACCAGTGATAGCGGGACTTCCTACAATGAGCAGTTCTTC.

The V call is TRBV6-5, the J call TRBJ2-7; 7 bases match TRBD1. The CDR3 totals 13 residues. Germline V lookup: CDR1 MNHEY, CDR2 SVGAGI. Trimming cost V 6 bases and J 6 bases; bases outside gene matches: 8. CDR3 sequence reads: CASRNRGAVEQYF. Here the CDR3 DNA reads TGTGCCAGCAGGAACAGGGGAGCGGTCGAGCAGTACTTC.

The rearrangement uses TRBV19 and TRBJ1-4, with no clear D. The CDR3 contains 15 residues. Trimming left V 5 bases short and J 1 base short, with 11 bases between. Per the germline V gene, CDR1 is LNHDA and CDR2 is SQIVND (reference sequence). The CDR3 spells CASSGREGTNEKLFF. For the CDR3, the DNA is TGTGCCAGTAGTGGTCGGGAGGGAACTAATGAAAAACTGTTTTTT.

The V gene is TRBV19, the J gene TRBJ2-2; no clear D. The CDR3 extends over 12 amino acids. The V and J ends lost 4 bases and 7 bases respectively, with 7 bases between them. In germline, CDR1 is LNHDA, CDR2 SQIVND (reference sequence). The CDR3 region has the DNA TGTGCCAGTAGTAGTCGGGTCGGGGAGCTGTTTTTT. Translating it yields CASSSRVGELFF.

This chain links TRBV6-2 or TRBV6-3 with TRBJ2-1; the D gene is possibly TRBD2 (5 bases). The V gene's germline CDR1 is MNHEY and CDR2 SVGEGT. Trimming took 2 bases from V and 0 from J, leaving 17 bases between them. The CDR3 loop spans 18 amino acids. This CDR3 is CASSYQLASLGSYNEQFF. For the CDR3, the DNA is TGTGCCAGCAGTTACCAATTAGCTAGCTTGGGCTCCTACAATGAGCAGTTCTTC.

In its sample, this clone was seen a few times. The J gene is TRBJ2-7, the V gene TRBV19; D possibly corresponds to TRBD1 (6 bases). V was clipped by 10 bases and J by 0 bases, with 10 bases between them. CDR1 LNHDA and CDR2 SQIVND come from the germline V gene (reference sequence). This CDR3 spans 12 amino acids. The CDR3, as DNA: TGTGCCATCGAGGACAGCTCCTACGAGCAGTACTTC. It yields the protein CAIEDSSYEQYF. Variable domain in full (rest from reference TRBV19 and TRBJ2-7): DGGITQSPKYLFRKEGQNVTLSCEQNLNHDAMYWYRQDPGQGLRLIYYSQIVNDFQKGDIAEGYSVSREKKESFPLTVTSAQKNPTAFYLCAIEDSSYEQYFGPGTRLTVT.

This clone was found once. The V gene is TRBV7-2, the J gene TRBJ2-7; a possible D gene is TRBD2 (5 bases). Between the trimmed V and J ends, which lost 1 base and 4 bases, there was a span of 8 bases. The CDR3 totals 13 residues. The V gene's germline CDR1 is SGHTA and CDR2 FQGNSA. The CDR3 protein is CASSLGRGYEQYF. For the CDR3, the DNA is TGTGCCAGCAGCTTAGGCCGGGGATACGAGCAGTACTTC.

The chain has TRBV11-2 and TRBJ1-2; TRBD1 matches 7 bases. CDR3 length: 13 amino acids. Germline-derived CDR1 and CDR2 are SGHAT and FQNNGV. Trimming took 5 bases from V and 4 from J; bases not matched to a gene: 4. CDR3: CASSPDRVYGYTF. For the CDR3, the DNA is TGTGCCAGCAGCCCCGACAGGGTCTATGGCTACACCTTC. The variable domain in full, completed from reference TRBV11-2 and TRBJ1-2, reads EAGVAQSPRYKIIEKRQSVAFWCNPISGHATLYWYQQILGQGPKLLIQFQNNGVVDDSQLPKDRFSAERLKGVDSTLKIQPAKLEDSAVYLCASSPDRVYGYTFGSGTRLTVV.

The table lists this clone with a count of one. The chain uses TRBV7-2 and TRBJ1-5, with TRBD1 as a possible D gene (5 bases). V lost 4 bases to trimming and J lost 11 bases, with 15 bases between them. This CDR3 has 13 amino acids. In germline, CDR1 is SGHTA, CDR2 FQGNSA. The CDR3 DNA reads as TGTGCCAGCAGCTATGGGAGGACATCAGCCCAGCATTTT. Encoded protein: CASSYGRTSAQHF.

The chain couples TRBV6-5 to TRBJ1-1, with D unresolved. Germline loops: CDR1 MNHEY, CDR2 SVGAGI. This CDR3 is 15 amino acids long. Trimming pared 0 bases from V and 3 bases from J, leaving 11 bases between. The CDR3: CASSYSIAQHTEAFF. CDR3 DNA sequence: TGTGCCAGCAGTTACTCGATTGCACAGCACACTGAAGCTTTCTTT.